This T cell receptor beta chain was recovered during a study of cytomegalovirus exposure and HLA in healthy donors. Study information: HLA-typed donors contributed approximately 86 million unique TCRs, which were held in an early data release.

Study-wide findings and caveats: Excluded were some V segments that proved indistinguishable, including TRBV6-2 and TRBV6-3. For most TCR beta V segments, an earlier analysis put the productive rate at about 90% or about 30% of the time.

With respect to this clone: The antigen is not known.

Researchers ran the PCR with 60 Vbeta and 13 Jbeta primers. The method was immunoSEQ multiplex PCR; TCRdb's version includes in-frame clones alone and lacks a portion of them. The table records more than 140,000 clones, around 66% of them present only once. The germline CDR1 and CDR2 sequences are MDHEN and SYDVKM. The CDR3 sequence is 14 residues long. The V gene lost 10 bases and the J gene lost 7 bases, with 20 bases spanning the gap. Source material: PBMCs. The source of this sequence is a woman aged 25 to 39 in good health and CMV-seropositive. The chain combines TRBV28 with TRBJ2-1; perhaps TRBD1 as D (6 bases). The CDR3 loop reads CATRDRLLLNEQFF. DNA of the CDR3: TGTGCCACCAGAGACAGGCTCCTTCTAAATGAGCAGTTCTTC.